These 6 T cell receptor beta chains were all obtained from the same sample, sequenced in a study of blood T cell repertoires in COVID-19. Sequencing was performed with immunoSEQ multiplex PCR; in TCRdb, only in-frame clones are kept and a portion is missing. The sample records some 130,000 clones, roughly 84% being singletons. The sequenced sample consisted of peripheral blood. These receptors were taken from a man aged 55 to 70 with acute or convalescent COVID-19.

The chain combines TRBV5-1 with TRBJ1-4; D remains unclear. Germline V lookup: CDR1 SGHRS, CDR2 YFSETQ. The CDR3 totals 15 residues. V dropped 0 bases and J dropped 0 bases, with 6 bases sitting between them. The CDR3 sequence: CASSLGLATNEKLFF. The DNA for the CDR3 is TGCGCCAGCAGCTTGGGTCTCGCAACTAATGAAAAACTGTTTTTT.

The chain recombines TRBV2 with TRBJ1-6, with D unclear. CDR3 size: 11 residues. CDR1 SNHLY and CDR2 FYNNEI come from the germline V gene. V was shortened by 4 bases and J by 13 bases, with 8 bases between the two germline ends. In nucleotides, the CDR3 is TGTGCCAGCAGTGTTTCCTACCCCCTCCACTTT. Encoded protein: CASSVSYPLHF.

V gene TRBV7-9 combines with J gene TRBJ2-7; D may be TRBD1 (5 bases). Looked up from germline, CDR1 is SEHNR and CDR2 is FQNEAQ (reference sequence). CDR3 length equals 14 residues. V was trimmed by 0 bases and J by 3 bases, leaving 9 bases between them. The CDR3 loop reads CASSLAGDLYEQYF. CDR3 coding DNA: TGTGCCAGCAGCTTAGCAGGGGATCTCTACGAGCAGTACTTC.

The chain couples TRBV6-5 to TRBJ1-4, with TRBD1 identical over 7 bases. The CDR3 covers 16 residues. With 0 bases clipped from V and 3 bases from J, the junction kept 4 bases outside the gene matches. CDR1 is MNHEY and CDR2 is SVGAGI in the germline V gene. CDR3 nucleotides: TGTGCCAGCAGTTACTCGACAGGGAGCCCTAATGAAAAACTGTTTTTT. This encodes CASSYSTGSPNEKLFF.

V usage is TRBV27 and J usage is TRBJ2-5, with 7 bases matching TRBD2. This CDR3 contains 14 residues. Trimming at V came to 3 bases and at J to 5 bases, leaving 6 bases not matched to a gene. CDR1 is MNHEY and CDR2 is SMNVEV in the germline V gene (reference sequence). CDR3 sequence reads: CASSFGGRGETQYF. CDR3 sequence (DNA): TGTGCCAGCAGTTTTGGCGGGAGAGGGGAGACCCAGTACTTC.

The chain employs TRBV13 and TRBJ1-1, with D possibly TRBD1 on 5 matching bases. V gave up 5 bases and J gave up 10 bases, with 17 bases separating them. This CDR3 contains 13 residues. Germline values: CDR1 PRHDT, CDR2 FYEKMQ (reference sequence). CDR3 coding DNA: TGTGCCAGCAGCCTCCCGGCCGGGCAGGGAGCTTTCTTT. It is translated as CASSLPAGQGAFF.